Reported below is one T cell receptor (beta chain). The sample comes from a study of blood T cell repertoires in COVID-19. Study summary: Donors in the United States, Italy and Spain gave samples during acute or convalescent COVID-19. From T cells, B-cell-depleted T cells, or PBMCs came the material, which was cDNA or gDNA.

The germline V gene encodes CDR1 SGHTA and CDR2 FQGNSA. The CDR3 spans 14 residues. Trimming at V came to 4 bases and at J to 0 bases, leaving 2 bases not matched to a gene. In the original processing: Amplified reference gene primers provided the basis for estimating nucleated cell counts. Generated by immunoSEQ multiplex PCR, the TCRdb table keeps only in-frame clones and is missing some. V, J and clone size are those of that table, while D and trimming were read from the DNA. The sample records some 260,000 clones, 70% to 90% being singletons. The TCR originated in a man older than 75 with acute or convalescent COVID-19. Sequencing was performed on peripheral blood. The gene calls are TRBV7-2 and TRBJ1-2; 7 bases fit TRBD1. CDR3 nucleotides: TGTGCCAGCAGCTCGACAGGGTCTAACTATGGCTACACCTTC. Residues: CASSSTGSNYGYTF.